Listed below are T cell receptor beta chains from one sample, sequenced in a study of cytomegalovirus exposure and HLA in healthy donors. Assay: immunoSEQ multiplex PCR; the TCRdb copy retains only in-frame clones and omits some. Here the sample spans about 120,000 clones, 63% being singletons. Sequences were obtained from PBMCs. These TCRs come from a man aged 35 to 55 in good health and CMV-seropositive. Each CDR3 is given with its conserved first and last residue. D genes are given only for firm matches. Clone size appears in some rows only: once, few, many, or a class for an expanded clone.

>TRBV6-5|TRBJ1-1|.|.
TGTGCCAGCAGTTACTTGGGCTACCGGAACACTGAAGCTTTCTTT
CASSYLGYRNTEAFF
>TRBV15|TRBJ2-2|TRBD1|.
TGTGCCACCAGCAGACGACAGGGGGCGACCGGGGAGCTGTTTTTT
CATSRRQGATGELFF
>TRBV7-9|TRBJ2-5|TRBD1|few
TGTGCCAGCAGCCCAAGGACAGGGGACAGGGAGACCCAGTACTTC
CASSPRTGDRETQYF
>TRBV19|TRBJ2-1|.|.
TGTGCCAGTAGTAAACGGGCAGGGGTCCCCTACAATGAGCAGTTCTTC
CASSKRAGVPYNEQFF
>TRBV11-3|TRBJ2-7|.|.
TGTGCCAGCAGCTCATCTGCGGGCCGGGGAGAGCAGTACTTC
CASSSSAGRGEQYF
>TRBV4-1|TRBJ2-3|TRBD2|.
TGCGCCAGCAGCCAAGTCGGCGGGGGGGCGATAGATACGCAGTATTTT
CASSQVGGGAIDTQYF
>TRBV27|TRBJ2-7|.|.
TGTGCCAGTCGGATCGGGGGTCGCGCCTACGAGCAGTACTTC
CASRIGGRAYEQYF
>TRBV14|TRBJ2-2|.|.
TGTGCCAGCAGCCCCGAAGGAGGGGGCAGGAACACCGGGGAGCTGTTTTTT
CASSPEGGGRNTGELFF
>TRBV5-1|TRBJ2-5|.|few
TGCGCCAGCAGCTACGGGGAAGAGACCCAGTACTTC
CASSYGEETQYF
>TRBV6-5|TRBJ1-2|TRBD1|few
TGTGCCAGCAGGGTGGACAGGGAGTATGGCTACACCTTC
CASRVDREYGYTF
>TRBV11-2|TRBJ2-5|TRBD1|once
TGTGCCAGCAGCTTAAAAGGGGGCTCTGGGGAGACCCAGTACTTC
CASSLKGGSGETQYF
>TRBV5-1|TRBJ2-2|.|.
TGCGCCAGCAGCTTGGGGGGCCTAGACACCGGGGAGCTGTTTTTT
CASSLGGLDTGELFF
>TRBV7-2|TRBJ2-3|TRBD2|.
TGTGCCAGCAGCCTTGGAAATAGCGGGAACACAGATACGCAGTATTTT
CASSLGNSGNTDTQYF
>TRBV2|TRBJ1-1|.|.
TGTGCCAGCAGCGCGACTCCCCTGGGGACACTCAACACTGAAGCTTTCTTT
CASSATPLGTLNTEAFF
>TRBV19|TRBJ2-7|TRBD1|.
TGTGCCAGTTCCTTTGGGACAGGGAACGAGCAGTACTTC
CASSFGTGNEQYF
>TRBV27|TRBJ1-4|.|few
TGTGCCAGCAGTTTAGAATGGGAGGGTAATGAAAAACTGTTTTTT
CASSLEWEGNEKLFF
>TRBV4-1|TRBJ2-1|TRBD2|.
TGCGCCAGCAGCCAAGAACCGGGACTAGTCGGGTCCCCCTTTGGGGATGAGCAGTTCTTC
CASSQEPGLVGSPFGDEQFF
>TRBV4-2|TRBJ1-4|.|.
TGTGCCAGCAGCCTACAGGGACCTAATGAAAAACTGTTTTTT
CASSLQGPNEKLFF
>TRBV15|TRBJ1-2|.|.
TGTGCCACCAGCAGAGACCCAGGGGACTATGGCTACACCTTC
CATSRDPGDYGYTF
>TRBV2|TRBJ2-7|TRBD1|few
TGTGCCAGCAGGGTCAGGACAGGGAAGGGCGAGCAGTACTTC
CASRVRTGKGEQYF
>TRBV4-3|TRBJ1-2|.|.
TGCGCCAGCAGCCAAGAACGGGGAGAGGGTGGCTACACCTTC
CASSQERGEGGYTF
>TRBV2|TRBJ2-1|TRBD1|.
TGTTCGTCGGACAGGGCTTCGACCTACAATGAGCAGTTCTTC
CSSDRASTYNEQFF
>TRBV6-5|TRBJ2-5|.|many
TGTGCCAGCAGTTACTCGACCAGGTCCTACGAAGGGGCCCAGTACTTC
CASSYSTRSYEGAQYF
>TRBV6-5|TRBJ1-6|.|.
TGTGCCAGCAGTTACTCCGGGCAGGGATTTTCACCCCTCCACTTT
CASSYSGQGFSPLHF
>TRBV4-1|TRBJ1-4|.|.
TGCGCCAGCAGCCAAGGACGAGGTATCGGGAGGGCAACAGATGAAAAACTGTTTTTT
CASSQGRGIGRATDEKLFF
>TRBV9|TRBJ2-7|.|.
TGTGCCAGCAGCCCCGAGCCTACGGGCTCCTACGAGCAGTACTTC
CASSPEPTGSYEQYF
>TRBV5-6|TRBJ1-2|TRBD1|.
TGTGCCAGCAGCCCGACAGGGAACTATGGCTACACCTTC
CASSPTGNYGYTF
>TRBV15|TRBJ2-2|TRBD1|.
TGTGCCACCAGCTCCTTGGACAGGTCCCCACCGATGCGCCAGCTGTTTTTT
CATSSLDRSPPMRQLFF
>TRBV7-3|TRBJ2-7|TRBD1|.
TGTGCCAGCAGCGCCTGGGGACAGGGGGGGAACTACGAGCAGTACTTC
CASSAWGQGGNYEQYF
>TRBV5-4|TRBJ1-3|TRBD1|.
TGTGCCAGCAGCTGGGGACAGTCTGGAAACACCATATATTTT
CASSWGQSGNTIYF
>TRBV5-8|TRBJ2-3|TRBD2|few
TGTGCCAGCAGTCGCGGGGTAGCGGGATTGACAGATACGCAGTATTTT
CASSRGVAGLTDTQYF
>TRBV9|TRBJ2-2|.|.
TGTGCCAGCAGCGTAGATCAGGGGACCAACACCGGGGAGCTGTTTTTT
CASSVDQGTNTGELFF
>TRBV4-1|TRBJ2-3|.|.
TGCGCCAGCAGCCAACCTGGGCACGAAGATACGCAGTATTTT
CASSQPGHEDTQYF
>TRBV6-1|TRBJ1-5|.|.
TGTGCCAGCAGTGAATCCTCGGGTGGCGATCAGCCCCAGCATTTT
CASSESSGGDQPQHF
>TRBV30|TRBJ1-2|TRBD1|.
TGTGCCTGGAGTTCGACAGGGAGCGGCTACACCTTC
CAWSSTGSGYTF
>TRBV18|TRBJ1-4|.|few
TGTGCCAGCTCCCGCGGGGGCGCCGGAGAAAAACTGTTTTTT
CASSRGGAGEKLFF
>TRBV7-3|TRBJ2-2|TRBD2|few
TGTGCCAGCAGCTTAGGGCTAGCGGGAGTGTCCGGGGAGCTGTTTTTT
CASSLGLAGVSGELFF
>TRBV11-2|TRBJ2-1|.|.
TGTGCCAGCAGCCCGGGGGGGGACAGGGTTTACAATGAGCAGTTCTTC
CASSPGGDRVYNEQFF
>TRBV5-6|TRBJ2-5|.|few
TGTGCCAGCAGCTTGGCTGAGACCCAGTACTTC
CASSLAETQYF
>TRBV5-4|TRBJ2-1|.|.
TGTGCCAGCAGCTTAGGAGGGCAGACCTACAATGAGCAGTTCTTC
CASSLGGQTYNEQFF
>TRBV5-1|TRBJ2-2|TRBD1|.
TGCGCCAGCAGCGACCTTCCGGGACAGGGATCGGCCGGGGAGCTGTTTTTT
CASSDLPGQGSAGELFF
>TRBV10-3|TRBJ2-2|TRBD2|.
TGTGCCACCAGAGCTAGCGGGAGGGAGGCAGGGGAGCTGTTTTTT
CATRASGREAGELFF
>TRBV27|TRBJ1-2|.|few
TGTGCCAGCAGTTTACGGGGGATCGGCTATGGCTACACCTTC
CASSLRGIGYGYTF
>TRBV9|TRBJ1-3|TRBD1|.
TGTGCCAGCAGCGTATCTCGGACAGGGAGGAACACCATATATTTT
CASSVSRTGRNTIYF